This TCR beta chain was documented in a study of T cells in Graves' hyperthyroidism and ophthalmopathy. Using RNA transcripts as the source, TCR beta CDR3 regions were amplified. First-round RT-PCR with HTBI primers amplified the TCR CDR3 region. TCRdb independently ran MiXCR on the multiplex PCR reads; one entry per CDR3 protein. The sample has hundreds of thousands of distinct CDR3 sequences, around 13% seen once. Trimming removed 6 bases from V and 5 bases from J; junction bases left unmatched: 8. This CDR3 spans 15 amino acids. Germline CDR1 MNHNS, CDR2 SASEGT. The origin of this receptor is a woman in her late teens or twenties with Graves' hyperthyroidism. The sample comprised blood. The rearrangement uses TRBV6-1 and TRBJ2-3; TRBD2 aligns across 10 bases. Here the CDR3 reads CASRTDLAGVDTQYF. The CDR3 coding sequence is TGTGCCAGCAGGACGGACCTAGCGGGGGTAGATACGCAGTATTTT.